These 3 T cell receptor beta chains originate from one sample sequenced in a study of blood T cells in healthy people across ages. A J-beta primer mix and a sample-barcoded 5' primer were used in a second PCR of roughly 7 to 12 cycles. TCRdb re-called the 5' RACE reads with MiXCR, one entry per CDR3 protein. The repertoire holds around 1,500,000 distinct CDR3 sequences, approximately 38% seen once, with roughly 7.9% in the top ten. What was sequenced was blood. Receptors were obtained from a woman under 30 in good health.

In regard to this clonotype: One junction end disagrees with the germline gene, perhaps due to a read error. V is TRBV3-1 and J is TRBJ1-2, with unresolved D. CDR3 length: 13 amino acids. Germline CDR1 reads LGHDT; CDR2 reads YNNKEL (reference sequence). In DNA, the CDR3 is TGTGCCAGCAGCCACGTTTCGGGCCTTGGCTGCACCTTC. As protein: CASSHVSGLGCTF. The full variable domain, in which reference TRBV3-1 and TRBJ1-2 provide the parts outside the CDR3, is DTAVSQTPKYLVTQMGNDKSIKCEQNLGHDTMYWYKQDSKKFLKIMFSYNNKELIINETVPNRFSPKSPDKAHLNLHINSLELGDSAVYFCASSHVSGLGCTFGSGTRLTVV.

The chain recombines TRBV20-1 with TRBJ2-1, with D tentatively TRBD1 or TRBD2 (5 bases each). The CDR3 sequence is 13 residues long. Trimming shortened V by 1 base and J by 6 bases, and 10 bases separated the two germline ends. CDR1 DFQATT and CDR2 SNEGSKA come from the germline V gene (reference sequence). The CDR3 bases are TGCAGTGCTAGAGGAGGGGAGTTCAATGAGCAGTTCTTC. It specifies CSARGGEFNEQFF.

This clonotype has more than one count but fewer than ten. This chain links TRBV27 with TRBJ2-7, with D perhaps TRBD2 (6 bases). The V gene's germline CDR1 is MNHEY and CDR2 SMNVEV (reference sequence). Trimming stripped 0 bases from V and 5 bases from J, with 11 bases between. The CDR3 loop spans 14 amino acids. The CDR3 reads CASSLSTSYNEQYF. The CDR3 DNA follows: TGTGCCAGCAGTTTATCTACTAGCTATAACGAGCAGTACTTC.